This entry lists 27 T cell receptor beta chains sequenced from one sample in a study of blood T cell repertoires in COVID-19. Profiling relied on immunoSEQ multiplex PCR, and the TCRdb table lists in-frame clones only, not all of them. The sample has around 270,000 clones, 86% seen once. The sample taken for sequencing was peripheral blood. These receptors all stem from a man in his thirties or forties with active or convalescent COVID-19.

The gene calls are TRBV2 and TRBJ1-1, with 7 bases matching TRBD1. CDR1 and CDR2 from the germline V gene are SNHLY and FYNNEI. CDR3 length: 14 residues. V lost 7 bases to trimming and J lost 3 bases; unmatched junction nucleotides: 8. CDR3 nucleotides: TGTGCCAGCAACCGACAGGGTACTGACACTGAAGCTTTCTTT. Translated, it gives CASNRQGTDTEAFF.

The chain's CDR3 is CASTETGGDTQYF. The CDR3 DNA is TGTGCCAGCACCGAGACAGGGGGTGATACGCAGTATTTT. The genes are TRBV6-5 and TRBJ2-3; 9 positions agree with TRBD1. Germline CDR1 reads MNHEY; CDR2 reads SVGAGI. The CDR3 is made up of 13 amino acids. V was pared by 7 bases and J by 6 bases, with 5 bases of the junction left unmatched.

This chain links TRBV5-5 with TRBJ1-1, with D possibly matching TRBD1 (6 bases). CDR1 is SGHKS, CDR2 YYEKEE, per germline (reference sequence). The CDR3 is made up of 13 amino acids. Trimming stripped 6 bases from V and 3 bases from J, with 12 bases between. The CDR3 loop reads CASTGQGYTEAFF. CDR3 bases: TGTGCCAGCACAGGGCAGGGGTACACTGAAGCTTTCTTT.

This chain uses TRBV6-2 or TRBV6-3 with TRBJ1-5; no reliable D call. The CDR3 totals 16 residues. Deletions cut 6 bases from V and 4 bases from J, with 19 bases between. CDR1 MNHEY and CDR2 SVGEGT come from the germline V gene. The chain's CDR3 is CASSLNPGSPNQPQHF. The CDR3 DNA sequence: TGTGCCAGCAGCTTAAACCCCGGGTCACCTAATCAGCCCCAGCATTTT.

V usage is TRBV4-3 and J usage is TRBJ2-1, with D perhaps TRBD2 (6 bases). The germline gives CDR1 LGHNA, CDR2 YSLEER. Trimming cost V 0 bases and J 10 bases, with 13 bases left between them. The CDR3 totals 14 residues. The DNA for the CDR3 is TGCGCCAGCAGCCAAGATCAAGAGGGAGGAGAGCAGTTCTTC. It specifies CASSQDQEGGEQFF.

The V and J genes are TRBV7-6 and TRBJ1-2; 8 positions agree with TRBD1. The J segment lost 7 bases and the V segment lost 5 bases, leaving 12 bases of the junction unmatched. CDR3 size: 15 residues. Germline CDR1 SGHVS, CDR2 FNYEAQ. The CDR3 is CASSTSSGGMVGYTF. The DNA for the CDR3 is TGTGCCAGCAGCACCTCATCAGGGGGCATGGTTGGCTACACCTTC.

This clone occurred once. The chain links TRBV5-1 to TRBJ1-6; TRBD1 agrees at 8 bases. Losses at the gene ends were 0 bases for V and 8 bases for J; bases not matched to a gene: 4. The CDR3 covers 15 residues. CDR1 and CDR2 (germline): SGHRS, YFSETQ. The CDR3 nucleotides read TGCGCCAGCAGCTTGGGGCAGGGGGCACATTCACCCCTCCACTTT. Protein sequence: CASSLGQGAHSPLHF. Using reference TRBV5-1 and TRBJ1-6 for the parts outside the CDR3, the full variable domain is KAGVTQTPRYLIKTRGQQVTLSCSPISGHRSVSWYQQTPGQGLQFLFEYFSETQRNKGNFPGRFSGRQFSNSRSEMNVSTLELGDSALYLCASSLGQGAHSPLHFGNGTRLTVT.

V and J are TRBV10-1 and TRBJ2-7, with D possibly matching TRBD1 (6 bases). The CDR3 runs 13 residues. CDR1 WNHNN and CDR2 SYGVQD come from the germline V gene (reference sequence). The V gene lost 8 bases and the J gene lost 0 bases, with 11 bases spanning the gap. CDR3 loop: CASGTPNSYEQYF. DNA for the CDR3: TGCGCCAGCGGGACACCGAACTCCTACGAGCAGTACTTC.

The CDR3 reads CSVIAGSSSYNEQFF. The CDR3 nucleotides are TGCAGCGTTATAGCGGGGTCGAGCTCCTACAATGAGCAGTTCTTC. This sequence joins TRBV29-1 and TRBJ2-1; 8 positions agree with TRBD2. Trimming at V came to 5 bases and at J to 0 bases, leaving 6 bases not matched to a gene. Germline-derived CDR1 and CDR2 are SQVTM and ANQGSEA. The CDR3 runs to 15 residues.

The chain is built from TRBV27 and TRBJ2-7; 11 bases agree with TRBD2. CDR1 and CDR2 from the germline V gene are MNHEY and SMNVEV (reference sequence). The CDR3 spans 16 residues. With V trimmed by 2 bases and J by 1 base, 4 bases remained unmatched. The CDR3 loop is CASSLQLAGGSYEQYF. The CDR3 region has the DNA TGTGCCAGCAGTTTACAGCTAGCGGGGGGATCCTACGAGCAGTACTTC.

The DNA for the CDR3 is TGTGCCAGCAGTACAGGGGTCGACACTGAAGCTTTCTTT. Translated: CASSTGVDTEAFF. The chain is built from TRBV6-5 and TRBJ1-1; 7 bases agree with TRBD1. There are 13 residues in the CDR3. After removal of 5 bases from V and 3 bases from J, the junction contained 3 bases not matched to a gene. Per the germline V gene, CDR1 is MNHEY and CDR2 is SVGAGI.

This clone has just one count. The chain recombines TRBV14 with TRBJ1-1; 10 nucleotides match TRBD1. Losses at the gene ends were 4 bases for V and 7 bases for J; bases not matched to a gene: 6. The CDR3 consists of 14 residues. Germline V lookup: CDR1 SGHDN, CDR2 FVKESK. The CDR3 loop reads CASSPGQGIHEAFF. CDR3 in DNA: TGTGCCAGCAGCCCGGGACAGGGGATTCATGAAGCTTTCTTT.

The chain combines TRBV5-1 with TRBJ1-2; no firm D call. Trimming pared 4 bases from V and 5 bases from J, leaving 12 bases between. Germline V gene sequence: CDR1 SGHRS, CDR2 YFSETQ. The CDR3 sequence is 13 residues long. The CDR3 is CASSQPDTYGYTF. The CDR3 nucleotides are TGCGCCAGCAGCCAACCTGACACGTATGGCTACACCTTC.

A single count supports this clone. The chain has TRBV7-9 and TRBJ2-5; 12 bases agree with TRBD2. Germline V lookup: CDR1 SEHNR, CDR2 FQNEAQ (reference sequence). V was pared by 5 bases and J by 0 bases, with 4 bases of the junction left unmatched. This CDR3 has 16 residues. Written as DNA, the CDR3 is TGTGCCAGCAGCCTTGGACTAGCGGGGAACCAAGAGACCCAGTACTTC. Its translation is CASSLGLAGNQETQYF.

V and J are TRBV18 and TRBJ2-5, with no clear D. Germline loops: CDR1 KGHSH, CDR2 LQKENI. This CDR3 has 13 amino acids. V was cut by 5 bases and J by 0 bases, with 7 bases left in between. The CDR3 region has the DNA TGTGCCAGCTCAAGTGGAGACCAAGAGACCCAGTACTTC. Its protein product is CASSSGDQETQYF.

The chain employs TRBV15 and TRBJ2-2; D is unclear. The CDR3 has 15 amino acids. The germline V gene has CDR1 LNHNV and CDR2 YYDKDF (reference sequence). The V end lost 7 bases, the J end lost 0 bases, and 12 bases lay between the germline ends. CDR3 region: CATNSLQTNTGELFF. The CDR3 region has the DNA TGTGCCACCAACAGTTTACAGACGAACACCGGGGAGCTGTTTTTT.

The V gene is TRBV9, the J gene TRBJ2-3; 9 nucleotides agree with TRBD2. V lost 0 bases to trimming and J lost 2 bases; unmatched junction nucleotides: 13. In germline, CDR1 is SGDLS, CDR2 YYNGEE. The length of the CDR3 is 19 residues. CDR3 bases: TGTGCCAGCAGCGTAGGCGGGGGGGCGTATTCCTCGATCACAGATACGCAGTATTTT. Residues: CASSVGGGAYSSITDTQYF. The whole variable domain, filled in from reference TRBV9 and TRBJ2-3, reads DSGVTQTPKHLITATGQRVTLRCSPRSGDLSVYWYQQSLDQGLQFLIQYYNGEERAKGNILERFSAQQFPDLHSELNLSSLELGDSALYFCASSVGGGAYSSITDTQYFGPGTRLTVL.

In DNA form, the CDR3 reads TGTGCCAGCAGCCTGCGCGTGGATACGCAGTATTTT. It is translated as CASSLRVDTQYF. The chain has TRBV7-8 and TRBJ2-3; D uncertain. The CDR3 sequence is 12 residues long. Germline values: CDR1 SGHVS, CDR2 FQNEAQ. Deletions cut 5 bases from V and 6 bases from J, with 9 bases between.

The chain carries TRBV15 and TRBJ2-7; D might be TRBD2 (5 bases). This CDR3 spans 13 amino acids. Germline V gene data show CDR1 as LNHNV and CDR2 as YYDKDF (reference sequence). V was shortened by 5 bases and J by 4 bases, with 12 bases between the two germline ends. The DNA for the CDR3 is TGTGCCACCAGCGATTCCCGGGGTTACGAGCAGTACTTC. This sequence encodes CATSDSRGYEQYF. Complete variable domain (other parts from reference TRBV15 and TRBJ2-7): DAMVIQNPRYQVTQFGKPVTLSCSQTLNHNVMYWYQQKSSQAPKLLFHYYDKDFNNEADTPDNFQSRRPNTSFCFLDIRSPGLGDTAMYLCATSDSRGYEQYFGPGTRLTVT.

This sequence joins TRBV19 and TRBJ2-7, with TRBD1 identical over 8 bases. Trimming at V came to 7 bases and at J to 2 bases, leaving 13 bases not matched to a gene. The CDR3 length is 16 residues. Per the germline V gene, CDR1 is LNHDA and CDR2 is SQIVND (reference sequence). CDR3 protein: CASTVAVGQAAYEQYF. The CDR3 DNA reads as TGTGCCAGTACCGTGGCTGTGGGACAGGCGGCCTACGAGCAGTACTTC.

This clone was seen many times. The chain is built from TRBV14 and TRBJ1-1, with D unresolved. V was shortened by 4 bases and J by 4 bases, with 16 bases between the two germline ends. Germline loops: CDR1 SGHDN, CDR2 FVKESK. This CDR3 is built from 15 residues. The CDR3 protein is CASSPLGGRGTEAFF. In nucleotides, the CDR3 is TGTGCCAGCAGCCCACTTGGTGGCCGGGGCACTGAAGCTTTCTTT. Full variable domain (rest looked up from reference TRBV14 and TRBJ1-1): EAGVTQFPSHSVIEKGQTVTLRCDPISGHDNLYWYRRVMGKEIKFLLHFVKESKQDESGMPNNRFLAERTGGTYSTLKVQPAELEDSGVYFCASSPLGGRGTEAFFGQGTRLTVV.

The V and J genes are TRBV14 and TRBJ2-6; D is uncertain. The CDR3 is 22 residues long. The V and J ends lost 0 bases and 1 base respectively, with 25 bases between them. The germline V gene encodes CDR1 SGHDN and CDR2 FVKESK. CDR3 sequence: CASSQDALTRQFLWSGANVLTF. CDR3 DNA sequence: TGTGCCAGCAGCCAAGACGCACTAACCCGGCAGTTCCTTTGGTCTGGGGCCAACGTCCTGACTTTC.

The V gene is TRBV27, the J gene TRBJ2-3; weak D call: TRBD1 (6 bases). The germline V gene has CDR1 MNHEY and CDR2 SMNVEV (reference sequence). The CDR3 runs to 15 residues. V was cut by 6 bases and J by 7 bases, with 20 bases left in between. The chain's CDR3 is CASRREPGEINTQYF. DNA of the CDR3: TGTGCCAGCAGAAGGGAACCAGGGGAAATAAATACGCAGTATTTT.

DNA of the CDR3: TGTGCCAGCAGCTCGAACTATGAAAAACTGTTTTTT. It is translated as CASSSNYEKLFF. The V gene is TRBV7-2, the J gene TRBJ1-4; D remains unclear. The CDR3 is made up of 12 amino acids. V shed 4 bases and J shed 6 bases, with 6 bases lying between them. Per germline, CDR1 SGHTA and CDR2 FQGNSA.

The V and J genes are TRBV18 and TRBJ1-1; 7 nucleotides agree with TRBD1. V shed 1 base and J 0 bases; nucleotides not matched to a gene: 8. In germline, CDR1 is KGHSH, CDR2 LQKENI. The CDR3 consists of 17 residues. This CDR3 is CASSPLAGTAMNTEAFF. The CDR3 DNA reads as TGTGCCAGCTCACCACTCGCCGGGACAGCCATGAACACTGAAGCTTTCTTT.

This sequence joins TRBV12-3 or TRBV12-4 and TRBJ2-7; no clear D gene. Trimming removed 6 bases at V and 0 bases at J, with 9 bases between. The CDR3 covers 13 residues. In DNA form, the CDR3 reads TGTGCCAGCAGCGAGAGGAGCTCCTACGAGCAGTACTTC. Translating it yields CASSERSSYEQYF.

V and J are TRBV5-1 and TRBJ2-2; a possible D gene is TRBD2 (6 bases). Germline V gene lookup returns CDR1 SGHRS and CDR2 YFSETQ. V lost 0 bases, J lost 2 bases, and 8 bases lay in between. The CDR3 covers 15 residues. CDR3 region: CASSLGGDNTGELFF. The CDR3 DNA sequence: TGCGCCAGCAGCTTGGGCGGGGATAACACCGGGGAGCTGTTTTTT.